One and the same sample provided the 32 T cell receptor beta chains below, sequenced in a study of tumor-infiltrating lymphocytes in primary liver carcinoma. TCR beta cDNA was made from 500 ng total RNA with a constant-region primer. Three-round nested multiplex PCR performed with slightly modified ARM-PCR produced the TCR beta libraries. Two initial PCR rounds of ten to eleven cycles each paired TRBV1-TRBV30 forward primers with a C-beta reverse primer. TCRdb processed the multiplex PCR reads anew with MiXCR; each CDR3 protein has one entry. The sample yields about 210,000 distinct CDR3 sequences, approximately 80% seen once. Investigators took RNA and DNA out together from approximately 22-30 mg of unsorted bulk tissue. Input material: tumor tissue from primary liver carcinoma. Receptors were obtained from a man aged 40-50 years with primary liver carcinoma and hepatitis B virus infection.

Worth noting for this clonotype: One end of the junction varies from germline; a read error may be responsible. The CDR3 DNA reads TGCGCCAGCAGCTTGGAAAGGGGCAATCATCCCCAGCATTTT. It yields the protein CASSLERGNHPQHF. The genes are TRBV5-1 and TRBJ1-5; a possible D gene is TRBD1 (5 bases). Looked up from germline, CDR1 is SGHRS and CDR2 is YFSETQ. CDR3 length equals 14 residues.

For this clonotype: At one end the junction does not follow the germline gene, possibly because of a read error. V is TRBV12-3 or TRBV12-4 and J is TRBJ2-1; 7 bases line up with TRBD2. The CDR3 extends over 12 amino acids. Here the CDR3 reads CAIAGRRNERFF. The CDR3 DNA follows: TGTGCCATCGCCGGGAGGAGAAATGAGCGGTTCTTC.

On this clonotype itself: Germline is not matched at one junction end, which may reflect a read error. V usage is TRBV29-1 and J usage is TRBJ2-7; D tentatively fits TRBD1 or TRBD2 (5 bases each). The germline V gene has CDR1 SQVTM and CDR2 ANQGSEA. The CDR3 contains 11 residues. CDR3 in DNA: TGCAACGCCCTCTTCGGGGCCGAGCAGTATTTC. Translated: CNALFGAEQYF.

Turning to this clonotype: An end of the junction does not agree with germline; a read error may underlie this. V is TRBV5-1 and J is TRBJ1-2, with D unclear. CDR1 SGHRS and CDR2 YFSETQ come from the germline V gene. The CDR3 has 13 residues. CDR3 nucleotides: TGCGCCATCAGCTTGCTGTCGGACTATAGCTACACCTTC. Translation: CAISLLSDYSYTF.

The chain uses TRBV6-2 or TRBV6-3 and TRBJ2-1, with 8 bases identical to TRBD2. This CDR3 has 15 amino acids. CDR1 and CDR2 from the germline V gene are MNHEY and SVGEGT. V shed 10 bases and J 0 bases; nucleotides not matched to a gene: 8. The CDR3 DNA reads TGTGCCAATAGCTCGAGCGGGAGCTCCTACAATGAGCAGTTCTTC. Translated, it gives CANSSSGSSYNEQFF.

Regarding this clonotype: An end of the junction differs from the germline gene, which may be a read error. J is TRBJ2-1 and V is TRBV6-5; D is uncertain. The CDR3 is 14 residues long. The germline V gene has CDR1 MNHEY and CDR2 SVGAGI. CDR3 protein: CASSYQISFNEQFF. In nucleotides, the CDR3 is TGTGCCAGCAGTTACCAGATTAGTTTTAATGAGCAATTCTTC.

At least ten counts were recorded for this clonotype. The chain has TRBV6-5 and TRBJ2-7; D might be TRBD1 (5 bases). Trimming cost V 4 bases and J 4 bases, with 8 bases left between them. The CDR3 runs 12 residues. CDR1 and CDR2 (germline): MNHEY, SVGAGI. The CDR3, as DNA: TGTGCCAGCAGTTCCTCAGGGTACGAGCAGTACTTC. This gives the protein CASSSSGYEQYF.

This clonotype was detected a few times. V is TRBV4-1 and J is TRBJ2-2, with D hard to call. The V end lost 9 bases, the J end lost 9 bases, and 17 bases lay between the germline ends. CDR1 is MGHRA, CDR2 YSYEKL, per germline. There are 13 residues in the CDR3. The DNA of the CDR3 is TGCGCCAGTAACCACGCCGTAGCCCGGGAGCTGTTTTTT. Amino acids: CASNHAVARELFF.

Comment on this clonotype: Lacking the conserved final phenylalanine or tryptophan, this CDR3 likely reflects a read error. V gene TRBV29-1 combines with J gene TRBJ2-7; either TRBD1 or TRBD2 may fit D (5 bases each). In germline, CDR1 is SQVTM, CDR2 ANQGSEA. CDR3 length equals 14 residues. Here the CDR3 reads CRVRPGTVSYEQYL. The CDR3 DNA reads TGCAGGGTTCGGCCCGGGACGGTCTCCTACGAGCAGTACTTG.

The chain combines TRBV11-2 with TRBJ1-4; D might be TRBD1 (6 bases). In germline, CDR1 is SGHAT, CDR2 FQNNGV. This CDR3 is 15 amino acids long. The germline V and J ends were trimmed by 5 bases and 5 bases, with 15 bases remaining between them. CDR3 coding DNA: TGTGCCAGCAGCAACTTGGGGGCGGGAAATGAAAAACTGTTTTTT. Its protein product is CASSNLGAGNEKLFF.

Turning to this clonotype: Mismatch with germline at one junction end may stem from a read error. This chain connects TRBV28 to TRBJ2-7, with a tentative D call TRBD1 (6 bases). The germline CDR1 and CDR2 sequences are MDHEN and SYDVKM. This CDR3 region has 14 residues. The CDR3 DNA reads TGTGCCACCAGTCTGGACAGTTACTTCTACGAGCAGTACTTC. Its protein is CATSLDSYFYEQYF.

The chain employs TRBV6-2 or TRBV6-3 and TRBJ1-5; perhaps TRBD1 as D (6 bases). This CDR3 is 13 amino acids long. V gave up 7 bases and J gave up 6 bases, with 13 bases separating them. Germline assignment: CDR1 MNHEY and CDR2 SVGEGT. In nucleotides, the CDR3 is TGTGCCAGCACCCTTGCGGACAGTCAGCCCCAGCATTTT. It translates to CASTLADSQPQHF.

Notes on this clonotype: At one of its ends the junction is not consistent with the germline gene, which may arise from a read error. The genes are TRBV6-6 and TRBJ1-6; D gene unclear. Germline CDR1 reads MNHNY; CDR2 reads SVGAGI (reference sequence). This CDR3 is 13 amino acids long. CDR3 amino acids: CASSSRGISPFHF. CDR3 DNA: TGTGCCAGCAGTTCAAGAGGGATATCACCCTTCCACTTT.

Remarks on this clonotype: The conserved final phenylalanine or tryptophan is absent from the CDR3, which likely points to a read error. The DNA is omitted, as the CDR3 cannot be located on it reliably, and the CDR3 follows TCRdb's listing. The chain is built from TRBV4-1 and TRBJ2-1; TRBD2, as called in the table, went unchecked against the DNA. CDR1 and CDR2 (germline): MGHRA, YSYEKL. Inclusive of both ends, the CDR3 amounts to 16 amino acids. The CDR3 is CASSPELAGAYNERFL.

With regard to this clonotype: In this CDR3 the conserved last residue, phenylalanine or tryptophan, is missing, so a read error is likely. V gene TRBV24-1 combines with J gene TRBJ2-7, with 10 bases that match TRBD1. The CDR3 loop spans 15 amino acids. The germline V gene encodes CDR1 KGHDR and CDR2 SFDVKD. In DNA form, the CDR3 reads TGTGCCACCAGGTGGCCGGGACAGGGGTCCTACGAACAGTACCTC. Translation: CATRWPGQGSYEQYL.

This clonotype appeared once. CDR3 loop: CAGLEWGSGTEAFF. CDR3 DNA sequence: TGTGCCGGCCTAGAATGGGGATCCGGCACTGAAGCTTTCTTT. This chain uses TRBV6-1 with TRBJ1-1; D is unclear. Trimming stripped 11 bases from V and 4 bases from J, with 20 bases between. The CDR3 loop spans 14 amino acids. CDR1 is MNHNS, CDR2 SASEGT, per germline.

The chain uses TRBV5-5 and TRBJ2-3, with 7 bases lining up with TRBD1. The CDR3 totals 14 residues. The ends lost 4 bases at V and 8 bases at J; junction bases unmatched: 10. Germline V gives CDR1 SGHKS, CDR2 YYEKEE (reference sequence). CDR3 sequence: CASSQGQNIGTQYF. The DNA of the CDR3 is TGTGCCAGCAGCCAGGGACAGAATATCGGTACGCAGTATTTT.

Of note for this clonotype: Lacking the conserved final phenylalanine or tryptophan, this CDR3 likely reflects a read error. The chain joins TRBV5-1 to TRBJ2-5, with D possibly being TRBD2 (5 bases). The length of the CDR3 is 13 residues. Per the germline V gene, CDR1 is SGHRS and CDR2 is YFSETQ. The CDR3 spells CASSLYGGETQYS. Written as DNA, the CDR3 is TGTGCCAGCAGCTTGTACGGAGGAGAGACCCAGTACTCC.

A note on this clonotype: The conserved phenylalanine or tryptophan is not found at the CDR3 terminus, so this likely reflects a read error. The genes are TRBV11-3 and TRBJ1-1; no definite D call. The CDR3 consists of 13 residues. Germline assignment: CDR1 SGHNT and CDR2 YENEEA. This CDR3 is CASSRGLNTEAFY. In DNA form, the CDR3 reads TGTGCCAGCAGCAGAGGTTTGAACACAGAAGCTTTCTAT.

Points on this clonotype: It is likely a read error, because the conserved phenylalanine at the end of the CDR3 is missing. J is TRBJ2-5 and V is TRBV24-1; possibly TRBD2 for D (5 bases). Trimming cost V 5 bases and J 11 bases, with 11 bases left between them. Germline V CDR1 and CDR2: KGHDR, SFDVKD. The CDR3 extends over 11 amino acids. The CDR3 is CATSVSGTQYS. CDR3 DNA sequence: TGTGCCACCAGTGTATCGGGAACTCAGTACTCC.

This clonotype was detected only once. Relative to the germline gene, one junction end is altered; a read error may explain this. This chain connects TRBV28 to TRBJ1-1, with D possibly TRBD1 on 5 matching bases. Germline V gene sequence: CDR1 MDHEN, CDR2 SYDVKM. This CDR3 contains 16 residues. CDR3 DNA: TGTGCTAGCCGAGGGAGATTGGGGGAGGGTAACACTAAAGCTTTCTTT. This codes for CASRGRLGEGNTKAFF.

In the case of this clonotype: Germline and junction disagree at one end, which may indicate a read error. The chain has TRBV6-5 and TRBJ2-1; D is possibly TRBD2 (5 bases). The CDR3 length is 13 residues. The V gene's germline CDR1 is MNHEY and CDR2 SVGAGI. The CDR3: CATRGSSCNERFF. CDR3 DNA sequence: TGTGCCACCCGTGGGAGCTCCTGCAATGAGCGGTTCTTC.

This clonotype was counted ten times or more. J is TRBJ2-2 and V is TRBV28; maybe TRBD1 (6 bases). CDR1 and CDR2 (germline): MDHEN, SYDVKM. Deletions cut 6 bases from V and 7 bases from J, with 15 bases between. The CDR3 has 14 amino acids. As DNA, the CDR3 is TGTGCCAGCAGGTTACAGGGCCGCGGCGGGGAGCTGTTTTTT. As protein: CASRLQGRGGELFF.

The gene calls are TRBV11-2 and TRBJ1-5; D tentatively fits TRBD1 or TRBD2 (6 bases each). The J call is uncertain, as TRBJ2-3 better fits the DNA end. Per the germline V gene, CDR1 is SGHAT and CDR2 is FQNNGV. This CDR3 is 16 amino acids long. The DNA for the CDR3 is TGTGCCAGCAGTCTCAAAGGGGGACTGACGAATCAGCCCCAGTATTTT. Translation: CASSLKGGLTNQPQYF.

As regards this clonotype: A read error may account for a junction end that differs from germline. The V and J genes are TRBV29-1 and TRBJ2-3; D tentatively reads TRBD1 or TRBD2 (5 bases each). This CDR3 has 14 amino acids. Germline CDR1 is SQVTM and CDR2 is ANQGSEA. The CDR3 DNA is TGCAGCATTTCCGGGATAGGGACGTCAGATTCGCAGTATTTT. Its translation: CSISGIGTSDSQYF.

Notes on this clonotype: An end of the junction does not agree with germline; a read error may underlie this. The V gene is TRBV29-1, the J gene TRBJ2-2, with D perhaps TRBD2 (6 bases). CDR1 SQVTM and CDR2 ANQGSEA come from the germline V gene. CDR3 length: 15 residues. CDR3 nucleotides: TGCAGCGCTCTTACTAACGGGGCGAACATCGGGGGGCTGTTTTTT. This codes for CSALTNGANIGGLFF.

Concerning this clonotype itself: One end of the junction is discordant with germline, which a read error may explain. The chain uses TRBV29-1 and TRBJ2-3; 7 nucleotides line up with TRBD2. CDR3 length equals 15 residues. Germline V gene data show CDR1 as SQVTM and CDR2 as ANQGSEA. CDR3 DNA: TGCAGCACCCGGTCGCGGGAGAGGGGTACAGATAGGCAGTATTTT. Its protein is CSTRSRERGTDRQYF.

Notes on this clonotype: The conserved phenylalanine or tryptophan is not found at the CDR3 terminus, so this likely reflects a read error. This chain joins TRBV12-3 or TRBV12-4 and TRBJ1-1; D call uncertain. CDR3 length: 14 residues. Trimming stripped 3 bases from V and 0 bases from J, with 8 bases between. Here the CDR3 DNA reads TGTGCCAGCAGTTTGGGGTTGATGAACACTGAAGCTTTCTTA. It codes for CASSLGLMNTEAFL.

With regard to this clonotype: One end of the junction varies from germline; a read error may be responsible. The chain is built from TRBV12-3 or TRBV12-4 and TRBJ2-2; 7 nucleotides line up with TRBD2. The CDR3 has 16 amino acids. The CDR3 is CASSLLALANIGELFF. CDR3 DNA: TGTGCCAGCAGTCTACTAGCGCTCGCGAACATCGGGGAGCTGTTTTTT.

This clonotype was seen a single time. This rearrangement joins TRBV11-3 to TRBJ2-2; D not certain. The CDR3 runs 15 residues. CDR1 and CDR2 from the germline V gene are SGHNT and YENEEA. DNA of the CDR3: TGTGACAGTAGCTTGTCCCCCATGGGCGACGCGGAGCTGTTTTTT. The encoded protein is CDSSLSPMGDAELFF.

Concerning this clonotype itself: At one end, the junction sequence differs from germline, possibly due to a read error. DNA of the CDR3: TGTGCCAGCGGCTTAGATCAGAGACTAGCTGACAATGAGCAGTTCTTC. Translation: CASGLDQRLADNEQFF. The chain carries TRBV11-2 and TRBJ2-1; 7 nucleotides agree with TRBD2. The CDR3 is made up of 16 amino acids. CDR1 SGHAT and CDR2 FQNNGV come from the germline V gene. Full variable domain (rest looked up from reference TRBV11-2 and TRBJ2-1): EAGVAQSPRYKIIEKRQSVAFWCNPISGHATLYWYQQILGQGPKLLIQFQNNGVVDDSQLPKDRFSAERLKGVDSTLKIQPAKLEDSAVYLCASGLDQRLADNEQFFGPGTRLTVL.

Worth noting for this clonotype: The CDR3 carries no conserved terminal phenylalanine or tryptophan, so it likely arises from a read error. The chain combines TRBV29-1 with TRBJ2-7; tentative D call: TRBD1 (6 bases). CDR1 and CDR2 from the germline V gene are SQVTM and ANQGSEA. The CDR3 sequence is 13 residues long. The CDR3 nucleotides are TGCCGCGTTGCCCCTACAGGGCTCCACGAGCAGTACTTA. It codes for CRVAPTGLHEQYL.